This T cell receptor beta chain appears in the sequencing data of a study of blood T cell repertoires in COVID-19. Across the study: The cDNA or gDNA used as material had been derived from T cells, B-cell-depleted T cells, or PBMCs.

Study processing details: From reference gene primer amplification, estimates of nucleated cell counts were derived. The protocol was immunoSEQ multiplex PCR, while the TCRdb copy is restricted to in-frame clones and leaves out a portion. From that table come the V and J calls and clone size; the DNA was used to work out D and trimming. In the table there are some 140,000 clones, roughly 83% of which are singletons. Trimming removed 6 bases at V and 5 bases at J, with 10 bases between. The CDR3 is 11 amino acids. Germline CDR1 DFQATT, CDR2 SNEGSKA (reference sequence). The chain employs TRBV20-1 and TRBJ2-5; no clear D. The TCR originated in a man in his 60s with acute or convalescent COVID-19. Sequencing was done on a sample of peripheral blood. The CDR3 is CSAAHSETQYF. The CDR3 DNA sequence: TGCAGTGCGGCCCATTCGGAGACCCAGTACTTC.